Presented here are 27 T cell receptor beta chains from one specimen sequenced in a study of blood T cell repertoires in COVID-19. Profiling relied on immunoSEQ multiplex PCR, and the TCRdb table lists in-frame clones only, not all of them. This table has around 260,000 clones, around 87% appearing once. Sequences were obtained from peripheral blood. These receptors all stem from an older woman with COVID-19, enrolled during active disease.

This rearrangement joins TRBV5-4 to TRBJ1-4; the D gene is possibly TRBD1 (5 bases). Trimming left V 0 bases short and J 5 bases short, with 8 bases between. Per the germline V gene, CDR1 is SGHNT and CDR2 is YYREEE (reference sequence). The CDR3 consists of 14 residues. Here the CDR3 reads CASSLDRSNEKLFF. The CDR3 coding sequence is TGTGCCAGCAGCTTGGACAGGAGCAATGAAAAACTGTTTTTT.

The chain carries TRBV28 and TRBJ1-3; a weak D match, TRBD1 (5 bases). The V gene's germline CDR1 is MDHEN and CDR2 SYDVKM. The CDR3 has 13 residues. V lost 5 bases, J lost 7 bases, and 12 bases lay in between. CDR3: CASSQGGSNTIYF. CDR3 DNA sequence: TGTGCCAGCAGTCAGGGAGGGAGCAACACCATATATTTT.

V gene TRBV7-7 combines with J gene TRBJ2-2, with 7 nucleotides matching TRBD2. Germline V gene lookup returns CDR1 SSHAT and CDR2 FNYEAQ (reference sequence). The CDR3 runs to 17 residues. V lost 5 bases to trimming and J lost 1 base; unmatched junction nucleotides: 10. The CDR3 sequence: CASSHLLGGGNTGELFF. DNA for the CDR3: TGTGCCAGCAGCCACCTGTTGGGCGGGGGGAACACCGGGGAGCTGTTTTTT.

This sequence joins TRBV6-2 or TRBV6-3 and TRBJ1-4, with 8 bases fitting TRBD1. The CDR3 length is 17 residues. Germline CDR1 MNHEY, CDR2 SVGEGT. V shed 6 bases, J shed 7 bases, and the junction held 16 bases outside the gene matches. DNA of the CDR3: TGTGCCAGCAGCCCTAAAGGATTTGGGACAGGTAGTGAAAAACTGTTTTTT. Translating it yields CASSPKGFGTGSEKLFF.

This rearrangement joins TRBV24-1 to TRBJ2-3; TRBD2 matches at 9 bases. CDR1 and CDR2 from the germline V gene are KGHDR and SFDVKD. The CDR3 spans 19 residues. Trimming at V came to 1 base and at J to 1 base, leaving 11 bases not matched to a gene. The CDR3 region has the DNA TGTGCCACCAGTGATTTAAGGCGGGGGGGGACCTACGGCACAGATACGCAGTATTTT. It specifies CATSDLRRGGTYGTDTQYF.

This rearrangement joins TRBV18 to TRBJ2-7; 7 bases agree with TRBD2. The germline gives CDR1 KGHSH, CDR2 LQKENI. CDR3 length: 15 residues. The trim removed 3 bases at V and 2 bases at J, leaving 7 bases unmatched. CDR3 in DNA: TGTGCCAGCTCACCGGGCGGGAGTGAGGCCTACGAGCAGTACTTC. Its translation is CASSPGGSEAYEQYF.

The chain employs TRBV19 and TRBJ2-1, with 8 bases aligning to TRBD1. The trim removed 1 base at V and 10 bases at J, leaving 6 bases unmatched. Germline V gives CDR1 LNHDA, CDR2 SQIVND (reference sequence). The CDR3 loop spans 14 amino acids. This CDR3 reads CASSIVRGRGEQFF. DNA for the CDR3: TGTGCCAGTAGTATAGTCAGGGGGCGGGGAGAGCAGTTCTTC. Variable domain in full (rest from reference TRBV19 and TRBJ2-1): DGGITQSPKYLFRKEGQNVTLSCEQNLNHDAMYWYRQDPGQGLRLIYYSQIVNDFQKGDIAEGYSVSREKKESFPLTVTSAQKNPTAFYLCASSIVRGRGEQFFGPGTRLTVL.

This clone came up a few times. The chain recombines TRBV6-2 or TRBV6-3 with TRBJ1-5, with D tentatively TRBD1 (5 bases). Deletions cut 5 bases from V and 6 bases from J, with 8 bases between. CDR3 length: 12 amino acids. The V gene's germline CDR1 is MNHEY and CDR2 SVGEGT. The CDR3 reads CASSNGGQPQHF. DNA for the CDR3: TGTGCCAGCAGTAACGGGGGTCAGCCCCAGCATTTT.

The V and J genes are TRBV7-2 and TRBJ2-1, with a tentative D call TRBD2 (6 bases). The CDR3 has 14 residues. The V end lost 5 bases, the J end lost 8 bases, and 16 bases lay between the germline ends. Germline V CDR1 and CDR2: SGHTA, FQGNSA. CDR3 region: CASSRTNPGHEQFF. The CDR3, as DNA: TGTGCCAGCAGCCGGACTAACCCGGGACATGAGCAGTTCTTC.

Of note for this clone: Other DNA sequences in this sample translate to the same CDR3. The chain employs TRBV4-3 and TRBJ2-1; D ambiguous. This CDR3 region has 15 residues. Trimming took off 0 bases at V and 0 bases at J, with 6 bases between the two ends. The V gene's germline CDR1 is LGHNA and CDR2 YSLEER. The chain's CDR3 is CASSQDRSSYNEQFF. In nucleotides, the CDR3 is TGCGCCAGCAGCCAAGATAGGAGCTCCTACAATGAGCAGTTCTTC.

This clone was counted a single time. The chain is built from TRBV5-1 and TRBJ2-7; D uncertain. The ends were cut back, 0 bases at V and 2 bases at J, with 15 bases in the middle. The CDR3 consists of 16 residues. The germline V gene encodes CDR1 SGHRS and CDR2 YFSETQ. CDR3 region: CASSLAGVRRTYEQYF. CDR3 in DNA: TGCGCCAGCAGCTTGGCCGGCGTGAGGCGAACCTACGAGCAGTACTTC.

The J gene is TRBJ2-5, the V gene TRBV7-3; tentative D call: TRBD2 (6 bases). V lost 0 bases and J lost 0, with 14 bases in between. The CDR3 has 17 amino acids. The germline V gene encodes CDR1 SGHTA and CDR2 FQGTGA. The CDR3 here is CASSLTGRIADQETQYF. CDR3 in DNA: TGTGCCAGCAGCTTAACCGGCCGTATAGCGGACCAAGAGACCCAGTACTTC.

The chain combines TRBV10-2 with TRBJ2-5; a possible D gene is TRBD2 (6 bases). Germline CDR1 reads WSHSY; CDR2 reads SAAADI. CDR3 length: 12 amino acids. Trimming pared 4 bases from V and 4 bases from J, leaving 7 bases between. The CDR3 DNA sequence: TGCGCCAGCAGTGTCGGGAGAGAGACCCAGTACTTC. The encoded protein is CASSVGRETQYF.

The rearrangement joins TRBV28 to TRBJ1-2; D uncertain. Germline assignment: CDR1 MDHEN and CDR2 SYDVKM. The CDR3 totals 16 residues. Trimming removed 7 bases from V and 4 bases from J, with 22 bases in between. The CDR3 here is CASTLRQALPRYGYTF. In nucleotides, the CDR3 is TGTGCCAGCACCCTCCGACAAGCCCTACCCCGCTATGGCTACACCTTC.

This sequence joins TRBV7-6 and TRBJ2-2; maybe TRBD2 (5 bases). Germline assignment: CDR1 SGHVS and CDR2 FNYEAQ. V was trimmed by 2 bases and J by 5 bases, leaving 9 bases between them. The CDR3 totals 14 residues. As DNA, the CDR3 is TGTGCCAGCAGCTTACTAGCAAGTACCGGGGAGCTGTTTTTT. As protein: CASSLLASTGELFF.

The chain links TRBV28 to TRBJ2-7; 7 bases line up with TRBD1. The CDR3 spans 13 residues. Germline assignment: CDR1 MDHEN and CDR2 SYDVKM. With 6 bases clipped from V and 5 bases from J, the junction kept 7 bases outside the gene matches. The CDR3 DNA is TGTGCCAGCAGGCGACAGGGTAGGAACGAGCAGTACTTC. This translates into CASRRQGRNEQYF. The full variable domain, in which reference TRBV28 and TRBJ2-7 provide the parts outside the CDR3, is DVKVTQSSRYLVKRTGEKVFLECVQDMDHENMFWYRQDPGLGLRLIYFSYDVKMKEKGDIPEGYSVSREKKERFSLILESASTNQTSMYLCASRRQGRNEQYFGPGTRLTVT.

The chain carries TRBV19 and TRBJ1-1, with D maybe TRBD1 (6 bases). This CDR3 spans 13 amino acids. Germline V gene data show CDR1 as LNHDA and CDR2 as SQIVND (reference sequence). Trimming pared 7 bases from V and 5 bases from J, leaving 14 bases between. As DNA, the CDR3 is TGTGCCAGTAACCGGCGGGGGGCGACTGAAGCTTTCTTT. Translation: CASNRRGATEAFF.

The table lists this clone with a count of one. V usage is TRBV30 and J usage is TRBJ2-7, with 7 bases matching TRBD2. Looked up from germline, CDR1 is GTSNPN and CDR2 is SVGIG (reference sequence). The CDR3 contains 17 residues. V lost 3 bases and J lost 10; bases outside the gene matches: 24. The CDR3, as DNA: TGTGCCTGGAGCAACAGTTACTCTAGCGGAGTCCTACGACAACAGTACTTC. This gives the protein CAWSNSYSSGVLRQQYF.

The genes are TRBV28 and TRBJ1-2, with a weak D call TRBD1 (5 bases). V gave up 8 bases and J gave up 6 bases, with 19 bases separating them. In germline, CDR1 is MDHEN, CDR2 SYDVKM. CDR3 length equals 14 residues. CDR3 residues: CASQTSLGEDGYTF. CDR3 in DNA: TGTGCCAGCCAAACCTCCCTAGGGGAGGATGGCTACACCTTC.

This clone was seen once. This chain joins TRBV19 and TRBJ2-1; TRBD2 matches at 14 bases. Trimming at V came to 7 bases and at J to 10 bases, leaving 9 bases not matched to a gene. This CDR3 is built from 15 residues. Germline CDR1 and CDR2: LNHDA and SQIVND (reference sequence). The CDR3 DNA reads TGTGCCAGTACCCGAGGGACTAGCGGGAGTCCAGAGCAGTTCTTC. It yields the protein CASTRGTSGSPEQFF.

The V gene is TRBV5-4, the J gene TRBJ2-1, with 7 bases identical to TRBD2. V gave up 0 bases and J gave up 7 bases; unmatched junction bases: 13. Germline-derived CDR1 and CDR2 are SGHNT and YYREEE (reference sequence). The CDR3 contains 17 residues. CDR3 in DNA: TGTGCCAGCAGCTTGGGGGGAGGACTAGAGGAGTTTAATGAGCAGTTCTTC. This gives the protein CASSLGGGLEEFNEQFF.

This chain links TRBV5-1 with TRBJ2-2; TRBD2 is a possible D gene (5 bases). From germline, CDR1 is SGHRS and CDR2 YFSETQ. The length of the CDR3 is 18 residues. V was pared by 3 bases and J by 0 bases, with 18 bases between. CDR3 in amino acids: CASSSKGSGLSNTGELFF. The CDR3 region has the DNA TGCGCCAGCAGCTCTAAAGGGTCAGGACTTTCGAACACCGGGGAGCTGTTTTTT.

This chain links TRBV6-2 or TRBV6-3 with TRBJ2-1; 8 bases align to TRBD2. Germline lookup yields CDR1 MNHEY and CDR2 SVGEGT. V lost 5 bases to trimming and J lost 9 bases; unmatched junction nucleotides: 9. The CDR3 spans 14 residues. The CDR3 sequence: CASSRTSRVGEQFF. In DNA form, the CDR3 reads TGTGCCAGCAGTCGGACTAGCAGGGTGGGTGAGCAGTTCTTC.

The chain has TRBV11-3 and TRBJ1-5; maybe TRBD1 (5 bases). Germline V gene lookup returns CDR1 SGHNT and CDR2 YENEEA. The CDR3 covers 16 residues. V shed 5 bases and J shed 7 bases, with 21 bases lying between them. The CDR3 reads CASSPSRDSRTQPQHF. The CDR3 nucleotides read TGTGCCAGCAGCCCGTCTCGTGACAGCCGAACCCAGCCCCAGCATTTT.

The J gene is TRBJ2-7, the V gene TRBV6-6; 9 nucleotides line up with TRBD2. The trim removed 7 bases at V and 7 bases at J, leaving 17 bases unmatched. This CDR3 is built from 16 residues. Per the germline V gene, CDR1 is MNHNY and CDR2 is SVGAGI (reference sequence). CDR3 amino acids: CASTPLNRGRGGEQYF. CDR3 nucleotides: TGTGCCAGCACCCCCTTGAACCGGGGGCGGGGGGGGGAGCAGTACTTC.

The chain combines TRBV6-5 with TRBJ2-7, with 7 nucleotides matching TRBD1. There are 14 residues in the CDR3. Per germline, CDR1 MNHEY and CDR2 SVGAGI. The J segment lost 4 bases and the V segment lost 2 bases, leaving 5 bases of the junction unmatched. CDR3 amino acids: CASSYDRVLYEQYF. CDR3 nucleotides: TGTGCCAGCAGTTACGACAGGGTCCTTTACGAGCAGTACTTC.

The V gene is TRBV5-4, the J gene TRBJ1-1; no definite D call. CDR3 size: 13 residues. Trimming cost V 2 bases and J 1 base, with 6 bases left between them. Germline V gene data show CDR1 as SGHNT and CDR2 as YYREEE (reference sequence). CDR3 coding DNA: TGTGCCAGCAGCTTCGCAGGGAACACTGAAGCTTTCTTT. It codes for CASSFAGNTEAFF.